This section outlines one TCR beta chain sequence together with its context. Researchers prepared the TCRbeta library using unique molecular identifiers, the study reports. TCRdb called the PCR reads again in MiXCR, with one record for every CDR3 protein. Among 450,000 to 600,000 distinct CDR3 sequences listed, about 16% were seen once. This sample is drawn from a study of T-cell reconstitution after alpha-beta-depleted transplantation in children. CDR3 length: 17 residues. Per the germline V gene, CDR1 is KGHSH and CDR2 is LQKENI. The germline V and J ends were trimmed by 3 bases and 1 base, with 17 bases remaining between them.

Source: PBMCs from the stem cell graft donor, taken from the stem cell graft. The sequence derives from a human donor who donated a stem cell graft to a child with acute lymphoblastic leukemia. The chain uses TRBV18 and TRBJ2-3; D is possibly TRBD2 (6 bases). The CDR3 DNA sequence: TGTGCCAGCTCACCGCGAGGAGGGACTTTTCGCACAGATACGCAGTATTTT. Protein: CASSPRGGTFRTDTQYF.